This TCR beta chain was identified in a study of blood T cell repertoires in COVID-19. The table came from immunoSEQ multiplex PCR; TCRdb's copy has only in-frame clones and leaves some out. The data show 200,000 to 300,000 clones, with roughly 87% seen just once and 7.2% held by the top ten. Losses at the gene ends were 7 bases for V and 4 bases for J; bases not matched to a gene: 4. The germline V gene has CDR1 LNHDA and CDR2 SQIVND (reference sequence). The CDR3 sequence is 13 residues long. Sequenced material: peripheral blood. The J gene is TRBJ1-5, the V gene TRBV19; 7 nucleotides agree with TRBD1. This TCR was recovered from a man aged 60 to 69 who had recovered from COVID-19. The CDR3 nucleotides read TGTGCCAGTAAGGGACAGCTTAATCAGCCCCAGCATTTT. Encoded protein: CASKGQLNQPQHF.